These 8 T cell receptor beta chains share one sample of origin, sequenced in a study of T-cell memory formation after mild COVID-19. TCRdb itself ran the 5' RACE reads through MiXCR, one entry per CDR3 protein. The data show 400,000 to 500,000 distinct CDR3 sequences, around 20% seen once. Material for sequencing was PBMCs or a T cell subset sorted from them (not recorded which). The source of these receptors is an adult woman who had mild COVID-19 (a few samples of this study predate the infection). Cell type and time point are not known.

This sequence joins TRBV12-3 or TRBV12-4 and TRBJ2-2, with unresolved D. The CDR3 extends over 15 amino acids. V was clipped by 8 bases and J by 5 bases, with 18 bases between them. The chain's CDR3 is CASWGYGRGTGELFF. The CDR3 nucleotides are TGTGCCAGCTGGGGATACGGGCGTGGGACCGGGGAGCTGTTTTTT.

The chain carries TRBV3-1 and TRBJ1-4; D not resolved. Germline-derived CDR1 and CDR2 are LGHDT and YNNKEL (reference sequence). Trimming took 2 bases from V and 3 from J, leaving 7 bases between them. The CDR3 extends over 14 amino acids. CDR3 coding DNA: TGTGCCAGCAGCCAACTGAGGGCTAATGAAAAACTGTTTTTT. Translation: CASSQLRANEKLFF.

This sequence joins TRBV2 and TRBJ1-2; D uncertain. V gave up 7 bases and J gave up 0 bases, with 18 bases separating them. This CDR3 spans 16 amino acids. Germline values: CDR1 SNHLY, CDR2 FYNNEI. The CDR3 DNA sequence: TGTGCCAGCACTGCTTTCTCAGTCCCATCTAACTATGGCTACACCTTC. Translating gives CASTAFSVPSNYGYTF.

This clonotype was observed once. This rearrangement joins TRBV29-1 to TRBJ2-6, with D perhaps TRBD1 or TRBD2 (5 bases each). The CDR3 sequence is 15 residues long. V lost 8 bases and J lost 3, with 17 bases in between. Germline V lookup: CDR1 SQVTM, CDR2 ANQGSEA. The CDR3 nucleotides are TGCAGCACCCGGGACCCACGGAATGGGGCCAACGTCCTGACTTTC. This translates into CSTRDPRNGANVLTF.

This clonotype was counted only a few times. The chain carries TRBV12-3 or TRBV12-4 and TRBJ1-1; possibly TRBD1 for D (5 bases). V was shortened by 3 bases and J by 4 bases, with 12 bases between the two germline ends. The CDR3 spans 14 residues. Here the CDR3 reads CASSFRVGGTEAFF. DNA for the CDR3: TGTGCCAGCAGTTTTAGGGTCGGGGGCACTGAAGCTTTCTTT.

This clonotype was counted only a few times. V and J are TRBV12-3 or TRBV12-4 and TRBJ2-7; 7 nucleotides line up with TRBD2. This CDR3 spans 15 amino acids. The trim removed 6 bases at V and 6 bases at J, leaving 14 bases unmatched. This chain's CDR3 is CASRGLRDYPVEQYF. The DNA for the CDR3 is TGTGCCAGCAGGGGCCTTAGGGACTATCCGGTCGAGCAGTACTTC.

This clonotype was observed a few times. CDR3 nucleotides: TGCAGTGCTAGTCATACTAGCGGGGGCCACGAAAGGGCAGATACGCAGTATTTT. This encodes CSASHTSGGHERADTQYF. The chain uses TRBV20-1 and TRBJ2-3; 11 bases map to TRBD2. V was pared by 3 bases and J by 4 bases, with 15 bases of the junction left unmatched. Germline CDR1 is DFQATT and CDR2 is SNEGSKA (reference sequence). This CDR3 contains 18 residues.

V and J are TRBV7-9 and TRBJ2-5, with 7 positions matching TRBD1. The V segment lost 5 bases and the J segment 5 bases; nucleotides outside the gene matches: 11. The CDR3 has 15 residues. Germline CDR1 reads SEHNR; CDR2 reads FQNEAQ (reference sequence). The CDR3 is CASSPSGTAGETQYF. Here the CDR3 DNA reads TGTGCCAGCAGCCCCTCAGGGACAGCTGGCGAGACCCAGTACTTC.